The 21 T cell receptor beta chains below come from one sample, sequenced in a study of early T cells in non-severe SARS-CoV-2 infection. TCRdb passed the 5' RACE reads through MiXCR, listing each CDR3 protein once. Seen here are 80,000 to 95,000 distinct CDR3 sequences, roughly 14% observed once, and the top ten hold under 0.75%. Sequenced material: whole blood. The receptors originated from an adult who was a healthcare worker with PCR-confirmed SARS-CoV-2 infection or an uninfected control (not recorded which).

This clonotype was seen a few times. The rearrangement links TRBV10-3 to TRBJ2-1, with D possibly being TRBD1 (5 bases). Germline assignment: CDR1 ENHRY and CDR2 SYGVKD. V lost 6 bases to trimming and J lost 7 bases, with 10 bases between them. This CDR3 region has 12 residues. CDR3 DNA sequence: TGTGCCATCAGCGACAGAGAAAATGAGCAGTTCTTC. It yields the protein CAISDRENEQFF.

As regards this clonotype: This may stem from a read error, because a much larger clone lies one nucleotide away. The chain uses TRBV7-2 and TRBJ2-7; 8 positions match TRBD1. The CDR3 runs to 14 residues. Germline V CDR1 and CDR2: SGHTA, FQGNSA. CDR3 amino acids: CGSSPTGDLYEQYV. Written as DNA, the CDR3 is TGTGGCAGCAGCCCGACAGGGGATCTCTACGAGCAGTACGTC.

The rearrangement uses TRBV20-1 and TRBJ1-5, with D tentatively TRBD1 (5 bases). V was shortened by 2 bases and J by 3 bases, with 11 bases between the two germline ends. The CDR3 contains 14 residues. The V gene's germline CDR1 is DFQATT and CDR2 SNEGSKA (reference sequence). CDR3 bases: TGCAGTGCTAGAAGGCAGGGAGTCAATCAGCCCCAGCATTTT. Amino acids: CSARRQGVNQPQHF.

This clonotype was counted a few times. This sequence joins TRBV5-1 and TRBJ2-2; 11 bases are shared with TRBD2. The CDR3 is 17 residues long. The J segment lost 2 bases and the V segment lost 5 bases, leaving 8 bases of the junction unmatched. The V gene's germline CDR1 is SGHRS and CDR2 YFSETQ. In DNA, the CDR3 is TGCGCCAGCAGACCCGGGACTAGCGGAGGAAACACCGGGGAGCTGTTTTTT. Its translation is CASRPGTSGGNTGELFF.

In its sample, this clonotype was seen many times. The V gene is TRBV12-5, the J gene TRBJ1-6; 10 positions agree with TRBD1. The CDR3 is 13 residues long. The germline gives CDR1 LGHNT, CDR2 FRNRAP. After removal of 8 bases from V and 9 bases from J, the junction contained 4 bases not matched to a gene. In nucleotides, the CDR3 is TGTGCTAGTTCCGGGACAGGGGCTTCACCCCTCCACTTT. Translation: CASSGTGASPLHF.

This clonotype occurred many times. The rearrangement uses TRBV6-2 or TRBV6-3 and TRBJ2-3; D call uncertain. The CDR3 length is 12 residues. V dropped 6 bases and J dropped 0 bases, with 4 bases sitting between them. Germline lookup yields CDR1 MNHEY and CDR2 SVGEGT. The CDR3 is CASSRSTDTQYF. The CDR3 region has the DNA TGTGCCAGCAGCAGAAGCACAGATACGCAGTATTTT.

This clonotype has a count of ten or more. The V call is TRBV3-1, the J call TRBJ2-5; no clear D gene. Trimming stripped 4 bases from V and 9 bases from J, with 15 bases between. In germline, CDR1 is LGHDT, CDR2 YNNKEL (reference sequence). The CDR3 is made up of 13 amino acids. This CDR3 reads CASSPTSVAAQYF. CDR3 in DNA: TGTGCCAGCAGCCCAACGAGTGTGGCGGCCCAGTACTTC.

This clonotype was seen only a few times. The chain has TRBV7-2 and TRBJ2-5, with D perhaps assigned TRBD1 or TRBD2 (5 bases each). Germline V gene lookup returns CDR1 SGHTA and CDR2 FQGNSA. The CDR3 runs to 14 residues. Trimming shortened V by 6 bases and J by 1 base, and 12 bases separated the two germline ends. The CDR3: CASRPGRSQETQYF. DNA for the CDR3: TGTGCCAGCAGACCGGGACGGTCCCAAGAGACCCAGTACTTC.

This clonotype has only a few counts. The chain links TRBV6-1 to TRBJ1-4; D is undetermined. From germline, CDR1 is MNHNS and CDR2 SASEGT. V lost 8 bases and J 10 bases, leaving 23 bases between the germline ends. The CDR3 is 15 residues long. The CDR3 DNA is TGTGCCAGCCGTCCCTCCCTGGCTTCGTTCGGAAAACTGTTTTTT. It is translated as CASRPSLASFGKLFF.

This clonotype has a handful of counts. This chain connects TRBV28 to TRBJ2-1; 8 bases agree with TRBD2. V shed 6 bases and J 10 bases; nucleotides not matched to a gene: 8. From germline, CDR1 is MDHEN and CDR2 SYDVKM. The CDR3 length is 13 residues. CDR3 coding DNA: TGTGCCAGCAGCTCCGGGACTAGACGGGAGCAGTTCTTC. Its translation: CASSSGTRREQFF.

Ten or more counts support this clonotype. The chain has TRBV27 and TRBJ2-4; unclear D gene. CDR1 is MNHEY and CDR2 is SMNVEV in the germline V gene (reference sequence). The CDR3 has 16 residues. The ends were cut back, 0 bases at V and 7 bases at J, with 16 bases in the middle. CDR3 sequence reads: CASSLSGQNLGNIQYF. The DNA for the CDR3 is TGTGCCAGCAGTTTATCCGGGCAAAACTTAGGGAACATTCAGTACTTC.

The CDR3 protein is CSARTGVGEKLFF. The CDR3 DNA reads TGCAGTGCTAGGACAGGGGTAGGCGAAAAACTGTTTTTT. This sequence joins TRBV20-1 and TRBJ1-4; 8 bases match TRBD1. Germline CDR1 and CDR2: DFQATT and SNEGSKA (reference sequence). The CDR3 contains 13 residues. Trimming at V came to 3 bases and at J to 8 bases, leaving 5 bases not matched to a gene.

This clonotype was seen a handful of times. V gene TRBV29-1 combines with J gene TRBJ1-2, with a weak D call TRBD1 (5 bases). Germline loops: CDR1 SQVTM, CDR2 ANQGSEA. Trimming took off 2 bases at V and 13 bases at J, with 14 bases between the two ends. This CDR3 is 11 amino acids long. This CDR3 reads CSVELYGTCTF. The CDR3 bases are TGCAGCGTTGAATTGTACGGGACGTGCACCTTC.

This clonotype appeared a few times. The chain links TRBV5-4 to TRBJ2-5; 13 nucleotides line up with TRBD2. V lost 4 bases to trimming and J lost 3 bases; unmatched junction nucleotides: 12. Per germline, CDR1 SGHNT and CDR2 YYREEE (reference sequence). CDR3 size: 18 residues. The CDR3 sequence: CASSPRTSGGGREETQYF. In nucleotides, the CDR3 is TGTGCCAGCAGCCCGCGGACTAGCGGGGGAGGAAGGGAAGAGACCCAGTACTTC.

The V and J genes are TRBV5-1 and TRBJ2-3; perhaps TRBD1 as D (6 bases). CDR1 is SGHRS, CDR2 YFSETQ, per germline. The CDR3 contains 15 residues. Trimming cost V 4 bases and J 1 base, with 13 bases left between them. The CDR3 DNA is TGCGCCAGCAGCCTAACAGGGTTCGGCACAGATACGCAGTATTTT. Translating it yields CASSLTGFGTDTQYF.

This clonotype was observed a handful of times. The chain is built from TRBV6-1 and TRBJ1-2; D is unclear. Germline values: CDR1 MNHNS, CDR2 SASEGT. CDR3 size: 11 residues. V was cut by 8 bases and J by 4 bases, with 8 bases left in between. CDR3 sequence: CASGESYGYTF. As DNA, the CDR3 is TGTGCCAGCGGGGAAAGCTATGGCTACACCTTC.

The chain is built from TRBV7-6 and TRBJ2-2; D remains ambiguous. V lost 0 bases and J 4 bases, leaving 0 bases between the germline ends. This CDR3 contains 12 residues. Germline V gene lookup returns CDR1 SGHVS and CDR2 FNYEAQ. CDR3 sequence: CASSLATGELFF. CDR3 DNA: TGTGCCAGCAGCTTAGCCACCGGGGAGCTGTTTTTT. Full variable domain (outside the CDR3, taken from reference TRBV7-6 and TRBJ2-2): GAGVSQSPRYKVTKRGQDVALRCDPISGHVSLYWYRQALGQGPEFLTYFNYEAQQDKSGLPNDRFSAERPEGSISTLTIQRTEQRDSAMYRCASSLATGELFFGEGSRLTVL.

This clonotype was detected ten times or more. The chain has TRBV6-1 and TRBJ2-1; 8 nucleotides line up with TRBD2. Per the germline V gene, CDR1 is MNHNS and CDR2 is SASEGT. The ends lost 6 bases at V and 2 bases at J; junction bases unmatched: 9. This CDR3 comprises 16 residues. CDR3 sequence reads: CASSFGGERPYNEQFF. The CDR3 coding sequence is TGTGCCAGCAGCTTCGGGGGGGAGAGACCCTACAATGAGCAGTTCTTC.

The table lists this clonotype with a few counts. The chain couples TRBV7-6 to TRBJ1-1, with a weak D call TRBD1 (6 bases). The length of the CDR3 is 15 residues. V shed 5 bases and J shed 1 base, with 14 bases lying between them. Germline V gene sequence: CDR1 SGHVS, CDR2 FNYEAQ. CDR3 loop: CASSPRTERNTEAFF. CDR3 nucleotides: TGTGCCAGCAGCCCCCGGACAGAACGGAACACTGAAGCTTTCTTT.

This clonotype was observed many times. V usage is TRBV4-1 and J usage is TRBJ2-4; TRBD2 aligns across 16 bases. The CDR3 is made up of 16 amino acids. CDR1 is MGHRA, CDR2 YSYEKL, per germline. CDR3 coding DNA: TGCGCAGCAGGGACTAGCGGGGGGGTAGCCAAAAACATTCAGTACTTC. It specifies CAAGTSGGVAKNIQYF.

Only one count was recorded for this clonotype. A much larger clone lies a single base off, so this may be a read error. This chain joins TRBV6-6 and TRBJ2-7; 11 bases match TRBD1. J was trimmed by 6 bases and V by 11 bases; bases with no gene match: 18. The CDR3 is made up of 16 amino acids. Germline CDR1 is MNHNY and CDR2 is SVGAGI (reference sequence). The CDR3 here is CAGHQRTGGASGEQYV. CDR3 nucleotides: TGTGCCGGCCATCAAAGGACAGGGGGCGCATCTGGCGAGCAGTACGTC.